This T cell receptor (beta chain) came from a study of blood T cell repertoires in COVID-19. At the level of the study: Whether acute or convalescent, the COVID-19 samples came from the United States, Italy and Spain. T cells, B-cell-depleted T cells, or PBMCs supplied cDNA or gDNA.

Original handling: Amplifying reference gene primers gave estimates of nucleated cell counts. Assay used: immunoSEQ multiplex PCR; TCRdb lists only in-frame clones, some missing. V and J calls and clone size are as listed in that table; D and trimming were resolved from the DNA. The table includes fewer than 200,000 clones, approximately 88% detected once. Per germline, CDR1 SGHRS and CDR2 YFSETQ. Germline trimming cut 7 bases from V and 7 bases from J; bases unmatched to any gene: 13. This CDR3 region has 14 residues. V usage is TRBV5-1 and J usage is TRBJ2-7, with 8 nucleotides matching TRBD1. This TCR was sampled from a woman older than 75 with active or convalescent COVID-19. The sequenced sample consisted of peripheral blood. The CDR3 is CASCPGTGPLEQYF. In DNA form, the CDR3 reads TGCGCCAGCTGCCCCGGGACAGGACCCCTGGAGCAGTACTTC.